Included here is one T cell receptor (beta chain) sequence, with context. Its antigen remains unidentified. The data were taken from a study of CD8 T cells in ankylosing spondylitis. Study-wide results and caveats: Reportedly, matched ankylosing spondylitis synovial fluid was significantly enriched for disease-linked clones. Within ankylosing spondylitis blood, a TCR beta motif made up of eight or nine highly homologous variants appeared to be characteristic. Disease-linked clones, CD8+, were relatively rare in peripheral blood.

Trimming removed 4 bases from V and 8 bases from J, with 12 bases in between. This CDR3 contains 12 residues. Germline values: CDR1 LNHDA, CDR2 SQIVND (reference sequence). Researchers built TCR beta libraries using quantitative 5'-RACE with molecular barcodes. MiXCR, applied by TCRdb to the 5' RACE reads, yields one record per CDR3 protein. The repertoire holds about 840,000 distinct CDR3 sequences, with 10% to 15% as singletons. This receptor was obtained from a male donor with ankylosing spondylitis. J is TRBJ2-7 and V is TRBV19; D might be TRBD2 (6 bases). The sequenced sample was blood, either unsorted or a sorted T cell fraction (not recorded which). The CDR3 region has the DNA TGTGCCAGTAGTAGAGGAGGGGCCCAGCAGTACTTC. Protein: CASSRGGAQQYF. Looking up the rest from reference TRBV19 and TRBJ2-7 gives the full variable domain: DGGITQSPKYLFRKEGQNVTLSCEQNLNHDAMYWYRQDPGQGLRLIYYSQIVNDFQKGDIAEGYSVSREKKESFPLTVTSAQKNPTAFYLCASSRGGAQQYFGPGTRLTVT.